The source of this T cell receptor beta chain is a study of blood T cells in healthy people across ages. The CDR3 totals 15 residues. CDR1 MNHEY and CDR2 SVGEGT come from the germline V gene. Through a sample-barcoded 5' primer and a J-beta primer mix, a second PCR was run for roughly 7 to 12 cycles. The authors tagged each cDNA molecule using a template-switch adaptor with 12 random nucleotides. Researchers report that each sample yielded at least 2.5 million CDR3-containing paired-end reads. Using its own MiXCR run on the 5' RACE reads, TCRdb lists one record per CDR3 protein. The table lists around 850,000 distinct CDR3 sequences, under 40% of them singletons. As for this clonotype: Antigen: not known.

Healthy Caucasians from Russia aged about 6 to 90 served as donors. Study-level findings and limits: Unsorted PBMCs ruled out conclusive naive versus antigen-experienced comparison.

Sequenced input: blood. The receptor's source is a man between 18 and 29 years old in good health. This chain connects TRBV6-2 or TRBV6-3 to TRBJ2-5, with D perhaps matching TRBD1 (6 bases). Judging by the DNA end, TRBJ2-7 fits better; the J call may be wrong. The CDR3 coding sequence is TGTGCCAGCAACCCCCGAGGGGGTATGACCTACGAGCAGTACTTC. Its translation: CASNPRGGMTYEQYF.